What follows are 16 T cell receptor beta chains derived from one specimen sequenced in a study of CD8 T cells in Susac syndrome. A quantity of 0.5 to 1 ug RNA underwent reverse transcription using random hexamers. TCRdb passed the immunoSEQ multiplex PCR reads through MiXCR, listing each CDR3 protein once. The sample includes 150,000 to 200,000 distinct CDR3 sequences, roughly nine tenths of them seen just once. Sequenced input: CD4+ T cells from PBMCs. These receptors were collected from a human donor with Susac syndrome.

Only one count was recorded for this clonotype. V usage is TRBV10-2 and J usage is TRBJ1-1; perhaps TRBD1 as D (6 bases). CDR3 length: 15 residues. V shed 4 bases and J shed 5 bases, with 17 bases lying between them. Per the germline V gene, CDR1 is WSHSY and CDR2 is SAAADI. The CDR3 region is CASSVNGGGGTEAFF. The CDR3 coding sequence is TGCGCCAGCAGTGTGAATGGAGGGGGGGGTACTGAAGCTTTCTTT.

The genes are TRBV7-3 and TRBJ1-5, with 7 bases that match TRBD1. CDR3 length: 16 amino acids. Germline lookup yields CDR1 SGHTA and CDR2 FQGTGA. After removal of 4 bases from V and 7 bases from J, the junction contained 13 bases not matched to a gene. CDR3 region: CASSSLVRGREQPQHF. The CDR3 DNA follows: TGTGCCAGCAGCTCCCTCGTGAGGGGGCGCGAACAGCCCCAGCATTTT. The full variable domain, rest sourced from reference TRBV7-3 and TRBJ1-5, is GAGVSQTPSNKVTEKGKYVELRCDPISGHTALYWYRQSLGQGPEFLIYFQGTGAADDSGLPNDRFFAVRPEGSVSTLKIQRTERGDSAVYLCASSSLVRGREQPQHFGDGTRLSIL.

The V gene is TRBV18, the J gene TRBJ1-4, with 7 bases that match TRBD1. Trimming at V came to 3 bases and at J to 2 bases, leaving 9 bases not matched to a gene. CDR3 length equals 17 residues. The germline gives CDR1 KGHSH, CDR2 LQKENI. The chain's CDR3 is CASSPRGGGETNEKLFF. CDR3 in DNA: TGTGCCAGCTCACCCCGGGGAGGGGGCGAGACTAATGAAAAACTGTTTTTT.

The rearrangement uses TRBV28 and TRBJ2-5; 14 bases line up with TRBD2. J gave up 5 bases and V 5 bases, and 7 bases lay outside the gene matches. Germline V gives CDR1 MDHEN, CDR2 SYDVKM. This CDR3 contains 16 residues. CDR3 in amino acids: CASSPTSGRAVETQYF. The CDR3 DNA is TGTGCCAGCAGTCCGACTAGCGGGAGGGCCGTGGAGACCCAGTACTTC.

The chain employs TRBV9 and TRBJ1-6; 9 bases fit TRBD1. Trimming cost V 3 bases and J 11 bases; bases outside gene matches: 12. Germline-derived CDR1 and CDR2 are SGDLS and YYNGEE. This CDR3 is 16 amino acids long. This chain's CDR3 is CASSGDLGTGPPPLHF. CDR3 DNA: TGTGCCAGCAGCGGAGACCTGGGGACAGGGCCTCCACCCCTCCACTTT.

CDR3 sequence (DNA): TGCGCCAGCAGGGGTGGGACAGAGGAAAAACTGTTTTTT. Protein: CASRGGTEEKLFF. The chain recombines TRBV5-1 with TRBJ1-4; TRBD1 matches at 7 bases. This CDR3 contains 13 residues. The J segment lost 8 bases and the V segment lost 5 bases, leaving 6 bases of the junction unmatched. The germline CDR1 and CDR2 sequences are SGHRS and YFSETQ.

This chain links TRBV25-1 with TRBJ2-7; 8 bases agree with TRBD1. Germline V gene data show CDR1 as MGHDK and CDR2 as SYGVNS. The CDR3 totals 16 residues. Trimming cost V 4 bases and J 1 base; bases outside gene matches: 9. The CDR3 coding sequence is TGTGCCAGCAGTGGGGGAACAGGGGGATTTTCCTACGAGCAGTACTTC. Residues: CASSGGTGGFSYEQYF.

This chain links TRBV7-9 with TRBJ1-1, with D possibly TRBD1 on 5 matching bases. The V gene lost 8 bases and the J gene lost 4 bases, with 14 bases spanning the gap. From germline, CDR1 is SEHNR and CDR2 FQNEAQ (reference sequence). There are 13 residues in the CDR3. CDR3 bases: TGTGCCAGCGGTGGTCAGGGAGGCACTGAAGCTTTCTTT. Its translation is CASGGQGGTEAFF.

The chain couples TRBV11-2 to TRBJ2-4; D might be TRBD1 (6 bases). Germline assignment: CDR1 SGHAT and CDR2 FQNNGV. There are 15 residues in the CDR3. Trimming removed 6 bases at V and 4 bases at J, with 16 bases between. The CDR3 bases are TGTGCCAGCAGACGACCGGGACACTTGAAAAACATTCAGTACTTC. It translates to CASRRPGHLKNIQYF.

The chain is built from TRBV2 and TRBJ1-1; tentatively, D is TRBD1 (5 bases). CDR3 length: 11 amino acids. V dropped 6 bases and J dropped 10 bases, with 12 bases sitting between them. The germline CDR1 and CDR2 sequences are SNHLY and FYNNEI. CDR3 DNA sequence: TGTGCCAGCAGGGAGACAGTTTTAGCTTTCTTT. Translating it yields CASRETVLAFF.

V gene TRBV3-1 combines with J gene TRBJ1-3; D unclear. The CDR3 has 16 amino acids. The germline V gene encodes CDR1 LGHDT and CDR2 YNNKEL (reference sequence). Trimming stripped 2 bases from V and 0 bases from J, with 11 bases between. CDR3 DNA sequence: TGTGCCAGCAGCCAAAGGGCGAGCGGCTCTGGAAACACCATATATTTT. Translating gives CASSQRASGSGNTIYF. The variable domain in full, with the rest retrieved from reference TRBV3-1 and TRBJ1-3, is DTAVSQTPKYLVTQMGNDKSIKCEQNLGHDTMYWYKQDSKKFLKIMFSYNNKELIINETVPNRFSPKSPDKAHLNLHINSLELGDSAVYFCASSQRASGSGNTIYFGEGSWLTVV.

This clonotype has a handful of counts. The V call is TRBV5-1, the J call TRBJ2-1; weak D call: TRBD2 (5 bases). V lost 3 bases, J lost 6 bases, and 19 bases lay in between. From germline, CDR1 is SGHRS and CDR2 YFSETQ. This CDR3 region has 16 residues. The CDR3 spells CASSSETPAGLNEQFF. CDR3 nucleotides: TGCGCCAGCAGCTCCGAGACGCCCGCGGGCCTCAATGAGCAGTTCTTC.

The gene calls are TRBV6-5 and TRBJ1-1; TRBD1 aligns across 7 bases. This CDR3 has 14 amino acids. Losses at the gene ends were 9 bases for V and 3 bases for J; bases not matched to a gene: 10. The germline V gene has CDR1 MNHEY and CDR2 SVGAGI. The CDR3 bases are TGTGCCAGTCATAAGGGGGCAGGGTACACTGAAGCTTTCTTT. It is translated as CASHKGAGYTEAFF.

This chain links TRBV9 with TRBJ1-6; 9 bases match TRBD1. Germline assignment: CDR1 SGDLS and CDR2 YYNGEE. The length of the CDR3 is 15 residues. With 4 bases clipped from V and 7 bases from J, the junction kept 6 bases outside the gene matches. The chain's CDR3 is CASSPWGQGNSPLHF. The DNA for the CDR3 is TGTGCCAGCAGCCCTTGGGGACAGGGAAATTCACCCCTCCACTTT.

This clonotype has only one observation. This rearrangement joins TRBV2 to TRBJ2-3; D ambiguous. Per the germline V gene, CDR1 is SNHLY and CDR2 is FYNNEI. Trimming cost V 6 bases and J 0 bases, with 10 bases left between them. This CDR3 region has 14 residues. The CDR3 bases are TGTGCCAGCAGGCTCTCCACTAGCACAGATACGCAGTATTTT. Encoded protein: CASRLSTSTDTQYF.

V usage is TRBV4-1 and J usage is TRBJ1-3, with 8 positions matching TRBD1. There are 16 residues in the CDR3. Germline V gene data show CDR1 as MGHRA and CDR2 as YSYEKL. Trimming at V came to 3 bases and at J to 1 base, leaving 5 bases not matched to a gene. CDR3 amino acids: CASSQDRVISGNTIYF. CDR3 sequence (DNA): TGCGCCAGCAGCCAGGACAGGGTAATTTCTGGAAACACCATATATTTT.